This T cell receptor beta chain was recovered during a study of monozygotic twins with inflammatory bowel disease. Per-sample cDNA came from eight separate reactions. UMIs that included a 6-nucleotide sample barcode were added by template switching, which took place during cDNA synthesis. TCRdb re-analyzed the 5' RACE reads; it lists each CDR3 protein once, without DNA. In total, the table holds more than 300,000 distinct CDR3 sequences. This CDR3 is built from 15 residues. Germline V gives CDR1 SGHKS, CDR2 YYEKEE (reference sequence). Sequenced: blood. The receptor was derived from a human donor with ulcerative colitis or Crohn's disease, or a healthy co-twin of an affected twin (not recorded which). The rearrangement joins TRBV5-5 to TRBJ2-7; TCRdb names TRBD1, which stays unverified in the absence of DNA. CDR3 sequence reads: CASSLKAIPFYEQYF.